What follows is one T cell receptor (beta chain) and its context. The antigen remains unidentified. This sample was included in a study of cytomegalovirus exposure and HLA in healthy donors. With 4 bases removed from V and 0 bases from J, the gap between germline ends came to 10 bases. Germline CDR1 reads SGHRS; CDR2 reads YFSETQ. There are 15 residues in the CDR3. Despite likely unrecorded immune exposures, the donors were nominally healthy at the time of sampling. The PCR was carried out with 60 Vbeta primers and 13 Jbeta primers. TCRdb's copy holds only in-frame clones and misses some; the assay was immunoSEQ multiplex PCR. In the table there are about 98,000 clones, over 70% of which are singletons. Study conclusions and caveats: Investigators reported more than 150 TCR beta chains as tied to cytomegalovirus. In a later analysis, TCR beta V- and J-gene trimming showed a link to a missense DCLRE1C variant.

The genes are TRBV5-1 and TRBJ2-2, with TRBD1 as a possible D gene (6 bases). The source material was PBMCs. This TCR came from a man aged 18 to 29 in good health and CMV-seropositive. CDR3 bases: TGCGCCAGCAGCCCGGGACACGCGAACACCGGGGAGCTGTTTTTT. It specifies CASSPGHANTGELFF.